Listed below are T cell receptor beta chains from one sample, sequenced in a study of blood T cells in healthy people across ages. TCRdb reanalysed the 5' RACE reads using MiXCR and keeps one entry per CDR3 protein. The table records approximately 820,000 distinct CDR3 sequences, 44% of them present only once. The material sequenced was blood. All receptors derive from a man in his fifties or sixties in good health. Both conserved end residues are part of each CDR3. A D gene is named only where the DNA matches it firmly. For some rows the clone size is stated as once, few or many, or as a class when expanded; others skip it.

. TRBJ2-1 TRBV5-1 TRBD2 CASSLGLAGDSSSYNEQFF TGCGCCAGCAGCTTAGGACTAGCGGGAGATTCCAGCTCCTACAATGAGCAGTTCTTC
. TRBJ2-5 TRBV11-2 . CASGLDLGDNEQYF TGTGCCAGCGGCTTAGATTTGGGAGACAATGAGCAGTACTTC
few TRBJ1-2 TRBV7-2 . CASSPTAREQPLYGYTF TGTGCCAGCAGCCCAACAGCTCGGGAACAACCTCTCTATGGCTACACCTTC
few TRBJ2-5 TRBV2 TRBD1 CASSPRTGGLVYLETQYF TGTGCCAGCAGTCCTCGGACAGGGGGCTTGGTGTACTTGGAGACCCAGTACTTC
. TRBJ2-5 TRBV7-8 . CASSPRPRVVEQYF TGTGCCAGCAGCCCCCGACCCCGTGTCGTGGAGCAGTACTTC
few TRBJ2-7 TRBV28 TRBD1 CASSRRGREQYF TGTGCCAGCAGTCGCAGGGGGCGCGAGCAGTACTTC
. TRBJ1-5 TRBV7-2 . CASSFGTLGNQPQHF TGTGCCAGCAGCTTTGGGACACTGGGCAATCAGCCCCAGCATTTT
. TRBJ2-2 TRBV29-1 . CSVRTGRDTGELFF TGCAGCGTTCGGACAGGGAGGGACACCGGGGAGCTGTTTTTT
. TRBJ2-7 TRBV5-1 . CASSFNRQGGSYNEQYF TGCGCCAGCAGCTTTAATCGACAGGGAGGCTCCTACAATGAGCAGTACTTC
few TRBJ2-5 TRBV24-1 . CATSDARTPETQYF TGTGCCACCAGTGATGCTAGAACCCCAGAGACCCAGTACTTC
few TRBJ2-5 TRBV6-2/TRBV6-3 . CASSYRDPVGETQYF TGTGCCAGCAGTTACAGGGACCCCGTCGGGGAGACCCAGTACTTC
. TRBJ1-2 TRBV6-2/TRBV6-3 . CASSYNLRQSGYTF TGTGCCAGCAGTTACAACTTAAGGCAGTCCGGCTACACCTTC
few TRBJ1-4 TRBV4-3 TRBD1 CASSPTGRDRLFF TGCGCCAGCAGCCCGACAGGGAGGGATCGACTGTTTTTT
once TRBJ1-5 TRBV27 . CAGSLWVGDQPQHF TGTGCCGGCAGTTTATGGGTAGGGGATCAGCCCCAGCATTTT
. TRBJ1-1 TRBV20-1 . CSAPAATEAFF TGCAGTGCCCCCGCGGCCACTGAAGCTTTCTTT
many TRBJ2-7 TRBV21-1 . CASSFWGGVVHEQYF TGTGCCAGCAGCTTTTGGGGAGGGGTAGTCCACGAGCAGTACTTC
. TRBJ2-4 TRBV6-2/TRBV6-3 . CASSSRTAEAKNIQYF TGTGCCAGCAGTAGCCGGACAGCCGAAGCCAAAAACATTCAGTACTTC
few TRBJ2-5 TRBV4-1 . CASSQDRGRGMEETQYF TGCGCCAGCAGCCAAGATCGTGGACGGGGGATGGAAGAGACCCAGTACTTC
few TRBJ2-1 TRBV5-6 TRBD2 CASITIKWGLAGFLFF TGTGCCAGCATAACCATTAAATGGGGACTAGCGGGGTTTTTGTTCTTC
few TRBJ1-4 TRBV5-6 . CASSPDPGDEKLFF TGTGCCAGCAGCCCAGATCCGGGAGATGAAAAACTGTTTTTT
. TRBJ2-1 TRBV27 TRBD2 CASSLIGTSGFSYNEQFF TGTGCCAGCAGTTTAATCGGGACTAGCGGGTTCTCCTACAATGAGCAGTTCTTC
. TRBJ2-1 TRBV27 TRBD2 CASSSGLDLHEQFF TGTGCCAGCAGTTCGGGACTAGACCTCCATGAGCAGTTCTTC
. TRBJ2-5 TRBV18 . CASSPSHSKETQYF TGTGCCAGCTCACCTTCCCACTCAAAAGAGACCCAGTACTTC
. TRBJ1-2 TRBV11-2 . CASSFLFPNYGYTF TGTGCCAGCAGCTTTTTGTTCCCCAACTATGGCTACACCTTC
. TRBJ2-1 TRBV13 TRBD1 CASSPKQGTQQFF TGTGCCAGCAGCCCGAAACAGGGGACCCAGCAGTTCTTC
many TRBJ2-1 TRBV5-1 . CASSLERTMGDEQFF TGCGCCAGCAGCTTGGAGCGGACGATGGGGGATGAGCAGTTCTTC
once TRBJ1-2 TRBV20-1 . CSVAKRRGARGGYTF TGCAGTGTGGCCAAACGTCGCGGGGCTCGTGGCGGCTACACCTTC
few TRBJ1-2 TRBV6-2/TRBV6-3 . CASSYTQGDGYTF TGTGCCAGCAGTTATACCCAGGGCGACGGCTACACCTTC
few TRBJ2-1 TRBV7-6 TRBD2 CASSLQASGAGISYNEQFF TGTGCCAGCAGCTTACAGGCTAGCGGGGCCGGGATCTCCTACAATGAGCAGTTCTTC
. TRBJ1-2 TRBV7-9 . CASSLRGTGGKANYGYTF TGTGCCAGCAGCTTACGAGGGACGGGGGGCAAAGCTAACTATGGCTACACCTTC
few TRBJ2-7 TRBV4-3 . CASSPDWGNGEQYF TGCGCCAGCAGCCCCGATTGGGGGAATGGCGAGCAGTACTTC
once TRBJ2-7 TRBV6-6 . CATQRRGDSYNEQYF TGTGCCACTCAAAGGAGGGGCGACTCCTACAATGAGCAGTACTTC
few TRBJ2-7 TRBV14 . CASSQDSGYEQYF TGTGCCAGCAGCCAAGATTCGGGGTACGAGCAGTACTTC
. TRBJ2-5 TRBV7-6 . CASSYHRDNEQYF TGTGCCAGCAGCTACCACAGGGACAATGAGCAGTACTTC
. TRBJ2-2 TRBV7-2 . CASSLMVGVDTGELFF TGTGCCAGCAGCTTAATGGTGGGGGTGGACACCGGGGAGCTGTTTTTT
once TRBJ2-1 TRBV6-4 TRBD2 CASSDPPDLAGESLPEQFF TGTGCCAGCAGTGACCCCCCTGATCTAGCGGGGGAGTCCCTACCCGAGCAGTTCTTC
few TRBJ2-3 TRBV25-1 . CASGKQGARADTQYF TGTGCCAGCGGAAAACAGGGCGCCCGGGCAGATACGCAGTATTTT
once TRBJ1-1 TRBV20-1 . CSARDSGREAFF TGCAGTGCTAGAGACTCCGGCCGTGAAGCTTTCTTT
few TRBJ1-6 TRBV5-1 TRBD1 CASSQGQGDNSPLHF TGCGCCAGCAGCCAGGGACAGGGGGACAATTCACCCCTCCACTTT
. TRBJ2-5 TRBV10-3 TRBD2 CAIQRGGQETQYF TGTGCCATTCAGCGGGGGGGCCAAGAGACCCAGTACTTC
few TRBJ1-1 TRBV12-3/TRBV12-4 . CASSPRGDTEAFF TGTGCCAGCAGTCCTAGGGGGGACACTGAAGCTTTCTTT
few TRBJ2-7 TRBV10-3 . CAISATGNYEQYF TGTGCCATCAGTGCCACAGGCAACTACGAGCAGTACTTC
. TRBJ2-4 TRBV11-2 TRBD1 CASSPQGILAKNIQYF TGTGCCAGCAGCCCACAGGGGATACTAGCCAAAAACATTCAGTACTTC
. TRBJ2-4 TRBV13 . CASSLAGSLQYF TGTGCCAGCAGCCTGGCCGGGAGCCTTCAGTACTTC
few TRBJ2-7 TRBV5-1 . CASSADSISYEQYF TGCGCCAGCAGTGCGGACTCAATCTCCTACGAGCAGTACTTC
. TRBJ2-7 TRBV12-3/TRBV12-4 . CASSLSGGGYEQYF TGTGCCAGCAGTTTATCAGGGGGGGGATACGAGCAGTACTTC